This TCR beta chain is from a study of blood T cell repertoires in COVID-19. Germline CDR1 and CDR2: GTSNPN and SVGIG (reference sequence). V shed 3 bases and J shed 6 bases, with 20 bases lying between them. This CDR3 region has 15 residues. Sequencing was performed with immunoSEQ multiplex PCR; in TCRdb, only in-frame clones are kept and a portion is missing. The sample carries 140,000 to 150,000 clones, 80% recorded once. The receptor's source is a man in his 70s who had recovered from COVID-19. The sequenced sample consisted of peripheral blood. This chain connects TRBV30 to TRBJ1-1; possible D gene TRBD1, 6 bases. CDR3 region: CAWRGKTGAPPEAFF. The CDR3, as DNA: TGTGCCTGGAGGGGGAAGACAGGCGCCCCGCCTGAAGCTTTCTTT.